This T cell receptor beta chain is from a study of blood T cell repertoires in COVID-19. Study-wide background: Collection of acute and convalescent COVID-19 samples took place in the United States, Italy and Spain. Sources were T cells, B-cell-depleted T cells, or PBMCs; the material itself was cDNA or gDNA.

CDR3 length: 13 amino acids. Losses at the gene ends were 7 bases for V and 4 bases for J; bases not matched to a gene: 4. Germline loops: CDR1 MGHDK, CDR2 SYGVNS. The authors' processing: Reference gene primer amplification gave estimated nucleated cell counts. Assay: immunoSEQ multiplex PCR; the TCRdb copy retains only in-frame clones and omits some. V, J and clone size are those of that table, while D and trimming were read from the DNA. The table lists 100,000 to 150,000 clones, about 91% of them singletons, with 10% in the top ten. The sequence derives from a man aged 50 to 59 with acute or convalescent COVID-19. This chain links TRBV25-1 with TRBJ2-5, with 9 bases lining up with TRBD2. The sequenced sample consisted of peripheral blood. CDR3 residues: CASTKAGGETQYF. The CDR3, as DNA: TGTGCCAGCACAAAAGCGGGAGGAGAGACCCAGTACTTC.